The 5 T cell receptor beta chains reported below all come from one sample, sequenced in a study of beta chain features in type 1 diabetes. Study findings and constraints: Shortening that was moderate but significant affected the TCRB CDR3s of Type 1 diabetes patients in all four CD4+ subsets.

No antigen has been identified for these receptors. TCRB transcripts that were expressed got sequenced, as all of the isolated RNA had been reverse transcribed. Assay: immunoSEQ multiplex PCR; the TCRdb copy retains only in-frame clones and omits some. The sample includes fewer than 450,000 clones, less than 15% of them seen just once. Sequenced material: naive CD4+ T cells from blood. The receptors were gathered from a woman in her late teens or twenties with type 1 diabetes.

This clone has only a few counts. The chain combines TRBV29-1 with TRBJ1-1; tentatively, D is TRBD1 (6 bases). V shed 5 bases and J shed 1 base, with 8 bases lying between them. Germline values: CDR1 SQVTM, CDR2 ANQGSEA. CDR3 length: 12 amino acids. CDR3 region: CSVLQGNTEAFF. For the CDR3, the DNA is TGCAGCGTTTTACAGGGGAACACTGAAGCTTTCTTT.

This sequence joins TRBV27 and TRBJ2-3, with 9 bases fitting TRBD2. The ends lost 2 bases at V and 1 base at J; junction bases unmatched: 4. The CDR3 spans 16 residues. Germline loops: CDR1 MNHEY, CDR2 SMNVEV (reference sequence). CDR3 in DNA: TGTGCCAGCAGTTTACGGATAGCGGGAGGCACAGATACGCAGTATTTT. Translating it yields CASSLRIAGGTDTQYF.

A few counts support this clone. The chain employs TRBV21-1 and TRBJ1-1; the table's TRBD1 call for D was not verified on the DNA. TRBV21-1 is designated a pseudogene. The CDR3 is made up of 14 amino acids. For the CDR3, the DNA is TGTGCCAGCAGCAGCCGAAACATGAACACTGAAGCTTTCTTT. It yields the protein CASSSRNMNTEAFF.

This sequence joins TRBV15 and TRBJ1-1; the D gene is possibly TRBD1 (6 bases). The CDR3 is made up of 17 amino acids. Germline V CDR1 and CDR2: LNHNV, YYDKDF (reference sequence). Trimming pared 3 bases from V and 0 bases from J, leaving 17 bases between. Here the CDR3 DNA reads TGTGCCACCAGCAGTCAGGGGATTTTAACTATGAACACTGAAGCTTTCTTT. As protein: CATSSQGILTMNTEAFF.

This clone was detected only a few times. This sequence joins TRBV9 and TRBJ2-7; a possible D gene is TRBD1 (7 bases). This CDR3 region has 15 residues. Germline lookup yields CDR1 SGDLS and CDR2 YYNGEE. Trimming took 4 bases from V and 4 from J, leaving 18 bases between them. For the CDR3, the DNA is TGTGCCAGCAGCCCTCGCCAGGGGGGCTCGTACGAGCAGTACTTC. Its protein is CASSPRQGGSYEQYF.